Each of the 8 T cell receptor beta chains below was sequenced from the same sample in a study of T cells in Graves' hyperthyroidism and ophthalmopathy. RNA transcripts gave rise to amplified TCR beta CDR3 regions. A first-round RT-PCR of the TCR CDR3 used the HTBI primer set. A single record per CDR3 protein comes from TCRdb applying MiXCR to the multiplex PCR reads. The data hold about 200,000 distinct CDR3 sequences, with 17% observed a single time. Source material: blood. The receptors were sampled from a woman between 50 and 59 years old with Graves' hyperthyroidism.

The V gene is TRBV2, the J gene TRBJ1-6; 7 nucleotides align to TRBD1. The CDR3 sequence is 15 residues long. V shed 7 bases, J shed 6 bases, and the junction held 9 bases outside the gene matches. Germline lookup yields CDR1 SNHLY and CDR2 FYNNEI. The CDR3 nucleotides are TGTGCCAGCAACCAACAGGGACAGATTAATTCACCCCTCCACTTT. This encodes CASNQQGQINSPLHF. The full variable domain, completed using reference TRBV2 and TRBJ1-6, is EPEVTQTPSHQVTQMGQEVILRCVPISNHLYFYWYRQILGQKVEFLVSFYNNEISEKSEIFDDQFSVERPDGSNFTLKIRSTKLEDSAMYFCASNQQGQINSPLHFGNGTRLTVT.

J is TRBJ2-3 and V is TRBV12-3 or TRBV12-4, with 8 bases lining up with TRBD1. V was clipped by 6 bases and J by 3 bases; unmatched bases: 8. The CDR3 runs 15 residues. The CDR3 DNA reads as TGTGCCAGCAGCTCGAGCCGACAGGGGACAGATACGCAGTATTTT. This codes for CASSSSRQGTDTQYF.

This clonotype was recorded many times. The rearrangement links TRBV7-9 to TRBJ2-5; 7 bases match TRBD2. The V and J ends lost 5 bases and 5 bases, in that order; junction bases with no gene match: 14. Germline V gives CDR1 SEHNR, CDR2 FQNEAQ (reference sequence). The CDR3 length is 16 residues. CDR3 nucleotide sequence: TGTGCCAGCAGCCGAAGAGCGGGACGTCCCGGTGAGACCCAGTACTTC. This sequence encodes CASSRRAGRPGETQYF.

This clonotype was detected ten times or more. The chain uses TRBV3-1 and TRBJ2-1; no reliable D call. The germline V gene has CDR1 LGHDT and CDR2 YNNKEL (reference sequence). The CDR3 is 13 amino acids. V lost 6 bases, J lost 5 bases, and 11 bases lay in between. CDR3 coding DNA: TGTGCCAGCAGACCGGGTACTAACAATGAGCAGTTCTTC. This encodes CASRPGTNNEQFF.

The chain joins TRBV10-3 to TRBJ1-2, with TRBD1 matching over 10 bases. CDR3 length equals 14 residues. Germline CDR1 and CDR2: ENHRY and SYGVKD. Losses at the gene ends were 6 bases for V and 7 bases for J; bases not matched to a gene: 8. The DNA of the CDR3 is TGTGCCATCAGCCGGGACAGGGGATCTAGTGGCTACACCTTC. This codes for CAISRDRGSSGYTF.

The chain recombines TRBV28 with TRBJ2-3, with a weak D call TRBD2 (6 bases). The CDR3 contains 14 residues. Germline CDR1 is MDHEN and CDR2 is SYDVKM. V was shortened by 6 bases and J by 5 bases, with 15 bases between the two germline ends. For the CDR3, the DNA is TGTGCCAGCAGACCCACGGGAGCTGGAGATACGCAGTATTTT. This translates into CASRPTGAGDTQYF.

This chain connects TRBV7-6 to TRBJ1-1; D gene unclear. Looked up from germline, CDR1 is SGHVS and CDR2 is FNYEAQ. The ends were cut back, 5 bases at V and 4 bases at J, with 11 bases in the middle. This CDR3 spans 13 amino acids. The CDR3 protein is CASSPSWGTEAFF. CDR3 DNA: TGTGCCAGCAGCCCAAGTTGGGGCACTGAAGCTTTCTTT.

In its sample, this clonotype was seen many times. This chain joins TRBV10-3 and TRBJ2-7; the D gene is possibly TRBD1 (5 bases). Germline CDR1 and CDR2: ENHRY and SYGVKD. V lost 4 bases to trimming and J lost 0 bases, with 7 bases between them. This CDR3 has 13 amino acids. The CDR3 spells CAISAGNSYEQYF. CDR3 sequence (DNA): TGTGCCATCAGTGCAGGGAACTCCTACGAGCAGTACTTC.